Presented here are 31 T cell receptor beta chains from one specimen sequenced in a study of T cell repertoires in cytomegalovirus infection. TCRdb re-called the reads with MiXCR, one entry per CDR3 protein. Here the sample spans about 770,000 distinct CDR3 sequences, about 27% being singletons. Which antigens these TCRs recognize remains unknown. Here the sequenced sample was cultured CD8+ T cells from PBMCs, taken from culture after CMV antigen stimulation. The source of these receptors is a human donor in good health (CMV status not recorded). Some clones in this sample may be carry-over from other donors' samples.

V gene TRBV6-6 combines with J gene TRBJ1-1; D gene unclear. The CDR3 has 13 residues. Germline V CDR1 and CDR2: MNHNY, SVGAGI (reference sequence). V was trimmed by 2 bases and J by 3 bases, leaving 7 bases between them. DNA for the CDR3: TGTGCCAGCAGTTACAGGGAGGACACTGAAGCTTTCTTT. It is translated as CASSYREDTEAFF.

This chain connects TRBV12-3 or TRBV12-4 to TRBJ2-3; D possibly uses TRBD1 or TRBD2 (5 bases each). This CDR3 comprises 14 residues. With 2 bases removed from V and 2 bases from J, the gap between germline ends came to 8 bases. The CDR3 is CASSLRDHTDTQYF. The CDR3 DNA reads as TGTGCCAGCAGTTTACGGGACCACACAGATACGCAGTATTTT.

The rearrangement uses TRBV12-3 or TRBV12-4 and TRBJ2-1; no reliable D call. CDR3 length equals 13 residues. V lost 3 bases to trimming and J lost 4 bases, with 7 bases between them. The CDR3, as DNA: TGTGCCAGCAGTTTCAACACATACAATGAGCAGTTCTTC. Translated, it gives CASSFNTYNEQFF.

This clonotype was seen a handful of times. V is TRBV4-1 and J is TRBJ2-1; the D is unclear. Trimming took 8 bases from V and 4 from J, leaving 15 bases between them. The CDR3 is 14 amino acids. Germline V CDR1 and CDR2: MGHRA, YSYEKL. The DNA for the CDR3 is TGCGCCAGCGGCCGGACGGATTCTTACAATGAGCAGTTCTTC. Its translation: CASGRTDSYNEQFF.

This clonotype was seen more than once but under ten times. CDR3 nucleotide sequence: TGTGCCAGCAGCTCAGGACTCTATAATTCACCCCTCCACTTT. It codes for CASSSGLYNSPLHF. This sequence joins TRBV6-6 and TRBJ1-6; D is ambiguous. Germline assignment: CDR1 MNHNY and CDR2 SVGAGI (reference sequence). The CDR3 totals 14 residues. V lost 6 bases to trimming and J lost 3 bases, with 9 bases between them.

The chain is built from TRBV10-3 and TRBJ1-2, with TRBD1 as a possible D gene (5 bases). With 10 bases removed from V and 2 bases from J, the gap between germline ends came to 17 bases. The CDR3 runs to 14 residues. Germline loops: CDR1 ENHRY, CDR2 SYGVKD. This CDR3 is CASQGGESNYGYTF. The CDR3 nucleotides are TGTGCCAGCCAGGGAGGGGAGTCGAACTATGGCTACACCTTC.

A remark on this clonotype: The junction departs from germline at one end; a sequencing error may be responsible. CDR3 loop: CASTTLAGIYNEQFF. CDR3 sequence (DNA): TGTGCCAGCACCACTCTAGCGGGGATCTACAACGAGCAGTTCTTC. The V call is TRBV6-5, the J call TRBJ2-1, with TRBD2 matching over 9 bases. The CDR3 sequence is 15 residues long. Germline V gives CDR1 MNHEY, CDR2 SVGAGI.

The chain employs TRBV12-3 or TRBV12-4 and TRBJ2-3; 10 bases align to TRBD2. The CDR3 is 16 residues long. J lost 2 bases, V lost 2 bases, and 4 bases had no gene match. The DNA of the CDR3 is TGTGCCAGCAGTTTAATTAGCGGGGGGACCACAGATACGCAGTATTTT. Its protein is CASSLISGGTTDTQYF.

A remark on this clonotype: A much larger clone differs from this one at a single base, so this may be a read error. The J gene is TRBJ1-1, the V gene TRBV6-2 or TRBV6-3; unclear D gene. The CDR3 spans 13 residues. Germline V lookup: CDR1 MNHEY, CDR2 SVGEGT. CDR3 loop: CVSSPGPFGEAFF. CDR3 nucleotide sequence: TGTGTCAGCAGTCCTGGGCCGTTCGGCGAAGCTTTCTTT.

This clonotype occurred a few times. CDR3 loop: CASSFPRQGAPYEQYF. CDR3 nucleotide sequence: TGTGCCAGCAGCTTTCCCAGACAGGGGGCCCCCTACGAGCAGTACTTC. This rearrangement joins TRBV7-9 to TRBJ2-7, with 10 bases identical to TRBD1. With 3 bases clipped from V and 2 bases from J, the junction kept 7 bases outside the gene matches. The germline V gene has CDR1 SEHNR and CDR2 FQNEAQ (reference sequence). The CDR3 sequence is 16 residues long. Filled out from reference TRBV7-9 and TRBJ2-7, the complete variable domain reads DTGVSQNPRHKITKRGQNVTFRCDPISEHNRLYWYRQTLGQGPEFLTYFQNEAQLEKSRLLSDRFSAERPKGSFSTLEIQRTEQGDSAMYLCASSFPRQGAPYEQYFGPGTRLTVT.

The genes are TRBV20-1 and TRBJ1-3; D call uncertain. CDR1 is DFQATT, CDR2 SNEGSKA, per germline (reference sequence). The V and J ends lost 0 bases and 0 bases respectively, with 6 bases between them. The CDR3 consists of 14 residues. The CDR3: CSARDQPSGNTIYF. The CDR3 DNA reads TGCAGTGCTAGAGATCAACCCTCTGGAAACACCATATATTTT.

The rearrangement uses TRBV7-9 and TRBJ1-6, with TRBD1 as a possible D gene (6 bases). This CDR3 comprises 16 residues. V shed 4 bases and J shed 7 bases, with 17 bases lying between them. Germline loops: CDR1 SEHNR, CDR2 FQNEAQ (reference sequence). CDR3 nucleotides: TGTGCCAGCAGCTCCGGGGGGGGCGGGCACAATTCACCCCTCCACTTT. Its translation is CASSSGGGGHNSPLHF.

The rearrangement links TRBV6-5 to TRBJ2-7, with a possible D match to TRBD1 (6 bases). The CDR3 runs to 13 residues. Trimming pared 6 bases from V and 3 bases from J, leaving 12 bases between. The V gene's germline CDR1 is MNHEY and CDR2 SVGAGI. CDR3 protein: CASRHRAHYEQYF. CDR3 DNA sequence: TGTGCCAGCAGGCACAGGGCTCACTACGAGCAGTACTTC.

V is TRBV5-6 and J is TRBJ2-1; D unresolved. The germline gives CDR1 SGHDT, CDR2 YYEEEE. This CDR3 region has 12 residues. The V end was cut by 1 base, the J end by 9 bases, with 8 bases between. The CDR3 DNA reads as TGTGCCAGCAGCTTGAGGGTGGGTGAGCAGTTCTTC. Amino acids: CASSLRVGEQFF. Looking up the rest from reference TRBV5-6 and TRBJ2-1 gives the full variable domain: DAGVTQSPTHLIKTRGQQVTLRCSPKSGHDTVSWYQQALGQGPQFIFQYYEEEERQRGNFPDRFSGHQFPNYSSELNVNALLLGDSALYLCASSLRVGEQFFGPGTRLTVL.

V is TRBV7-2 and J is TRBJ2-3, with D possibly being TRBD2 (5 bases). This CDR3 region has 15 residues. The V end was cut by 3 bases, the J end by 7 bases, with 17 bases between. CDR1 and CDR2 (germline): SGHTA, FQGNSA. The CDR3 nucleotides read TGTGCCAGCAGCTTGTTGGGAGTAGCGATCCATACGCAGTATTTT. Translation: CASSLLGVAIHTQYF. The full variable domain, its missing parts supplied by reference TRBV7-2 and TRBJ2-3, is GAGVSQSPSNKVTEKGKDVELRCDPISGHTALYWYRQSLGQGLEFLIYFQGNSAPDKSGLPSDRFSAERTGGSVSTLTIQRTQQEDSAVYLCASSLLGVAIHTQYFGPGTRLTVL.

J is TRBJ2-1 and V is TRBV7-2; 7 bases match TRBD2. Germline lookup yields CDR1 SGHTA and CDR2 FQGNSA. There are 15 residues in the CDR3. V lost 1 base, J lost 10 bases, and 10 bases stayed unmatched. CDR3 nucleotide sequence: TGTGCCAGCAGCTTAGGGGGGACGGGGGGTTGGGAGCAGTTCTTC. This gives the protein CASSLGGTGGWEQFF. Looking up the rest from reference TRBV7-2 and TRBJ2-1 gives the full variable domain: GAGVSQSPSNKVTEKGKDVELRCDPISGHTALYWYRQSLGQGLEFLIYFQGNSAPDKSGLPSDRFSAERTGGSVSTLTIQRTQQEDSAVYLCASSLGGTGGWEQFFGPGTRLTVL.

The gene calls are TRBV4-1 and TRBJ2-1, with D perhaps TRBD2 (5 bases). V was pared by 4 bases and J by 0 bases, with 10 bases between. The CDR3 covers 15 residues. The germline V gene has CDR1 MGHRA and CDR2 YSYEKL. The CDR3 DNA reads TGCGCCAGCAGCCGAGGACTCACCTCCTACAATGAGCAGTTCTTC. It yields the protein CASSRGLTSYNEQFF.

The chain carries TRBV5-4 and TRBJ1-6, with 7 bases fitting TRBD1. Germline loops: CDR1 SGHNT, CDR2 YYREEE (reference sequence). This CDR3 has 14 residues. V dropped 5 bases and J dropped 8; count of bases not matched to a gene: 7. CDR3 in DNA: TGTGCCAGCAGATCAGGGGGTCGTGATTCACCCCTCCACTTT. The encoded protein is CASRSGGRDSPLHF.

The rearrangement joins TRBV7-9 to TRBJ1-4; D is possibly TRBD1 (5 bases). The length of the CDR3 is 12 residues. Trimming took 5 bases from V and 12 from J, leaving 13 bases between them. CDR1 SEHNR and CDR2 FQNEAQ come from the germline V gene (reference sequence). CDR3 in DNA: TGTGCCAGCAGCGCTCCTCCGGGGGAACTGTTTTTT. It codes for CASSAPPGELFF.

This chain joins TRBV7-6 and TRBJ2-3; TRBD2 might be the D (5 bases). The V end was cut by 5 bases, the J end by 4 bases, with 19 bases between. Germline values: CDR1 SGHVS, CDR2 FNYEAQ. The CDR3 is 16 amino acids. CDR3 nucleotide sequence: TGTGCCAGCAGCCCTACATTCGCAGAGGGCTCAGATACGCAGTATTTT. Translated: CASSPTFAEGSDTQYF.

This clonotype was detected only a few times. This chain joins TRBV6-1 and TRBJ1-5; possible D gene TRBD1, 5 bases. CDR1 and CDR2 (germline): MNHNS, SASEGT. The CDR3 has 14 amino acids. V lost 5 bases, J lost 4 bases, and 12 bases lay in between. The CDR3 DNA follows: TGTGCCAGCAGTCGGGACGGGGGTAATCAGCCCCAGCATTTT. This gives the protein CASSRDGGNQPQHF.

CDR3 residues: CSGRTRNTGELFF. CDR3 nucleotides: TGCAGTGGTAGGACTCGGAACACCGGGGAGCTGTTTTTT. The chain couples TRBV20-1 to TRBJ2-2; perhaps TRBD2 as D (5 bases). This CDR3 is built from 13 residues. The V and J ends lost 7 bases and 1 base respectively, with 10 bases between them. Germline V CDR1 and CDR2: DFQATT, SNEGSKA (reference sequence).

V and J are TRBV7-6 and TRBJ1-4; a weak D match, TRBD1 (5 bases). The germline V gene encodes CDR1 SGHVS and CDR2 FNYEAQ. This CDR3 contains 16 residues. Trimming took 5 bases from V and 2 from J, leaving 15 bases between them. In nucleotides, the CDR3 is TGTGCCAGCAGCCGGCGAGTAGGGGCGACTAATGAAAAACTGTTTTTT. It encodes CASSRRVGATNEKLFF.

The chain uses TRBV6-6 and TRBJ2-4, with a possible D match to TRBD2 (5 bases). V was pared by 1 base and J by 2 bases, with 9 bases between. The CDR3 covers 15 residues. The V gene's germline CDR1 is MNHNY and CDR2 SVGAGI (reference sequence). The CDR3 is CASSYLLAPKNIQYF. In DNA form, the CDR3 reads TGTGCCAGCAGTTACTTGCTAGCCCCCAAAAACATTCAGTACTTC.

A few counts support this clonotype. The rearrangement joins TRBV7-2 to TRBJ1-6, with a weak D call TRBD1 (5 bases). From germline, CDR1 is SGHTA and CDR2 FQGNSA. V was pared by 1 base and J by 8 bases, with 9 bases between. CDR3 size: 14 residues. As DNA, the CDR3 is TGTGCCAGCAGCTTAGGGAAGGGGTATTCACCCCTCCACTTT. It specifies CASSLGKGYSPLHF.

V gene TRBV15 combines with J gene TRBJ2-2, with 9 positions matching TRBD1. V lost 2 bases to trimming and J lost 5 bases; unmatched junction nucleotides: 9. The germline gives CDR1 LNHNV, CDR2 YYDKDF (reference sequence). The CDR3 is made up of 17 amino acids. CDR3 in amino acids: CATSRNVQGAGTGELFF. Written as DNA, the CDR3 is TGTGCCACCAGCAGAAACGTACAGGGGGCCGGAACCGGGGAGCTGTTTTTT.

This clonotype was recorded many times. The V call is TRBV7-9, the J call TRBJ1-4; D is possibly TRBD1 (5 bases). The germline V gene has CDR1 SEHNR and CDR2 FQNEAQ (reference sequence). The CDR3 is 16 amino acids. Trimming took 2 bases from V and 4 from J, leaving 14 bases between them. CDR3 nucleotides: TGTGCCAGCAGCTTATCCAAGACAGTTATTAATGAAAAACTGTTTTTT. This sequence encodes CASSLSKTVINEKLFF. Complete variable domain (other parts from reference TRBV7-9 and TRBJ1-4): DTGVSQNPRHKITKRGQNVTFRCDPISEHNRLYWYRQTLGQGPEFLTYFQNEAQLEKSRLLSDRFSAERPKGSFSTLEIQRTEQGDSAMYLCASSLSKTVINEKLFFGSGTQLSVL.

This clonotype was picked up many times. The V gene is TRBV7-9, the J gene TRBJ2-6, with D unclear. Germline CDR1 and CDR2: SEHNR and FQNEAQ (reference sequence). V was clipped by 7 bases and J by 1 base, with 11 bases between them. The CDR3 is 15 residues long. The DNA for the CDR3 is TGTGCCAGCACCCACGTAGGATCTGGGGCCAACGTCCTGACTTTC. Protein sequence: CASTHVGSGANVLTF.

This clonotype was detected a few times. The chain employs TRBV7-6 and TRBJ2-7; D is unresolved. The V gene lost 1 base and the J gene lost 3 bases, with 7 bases spanning the gap. Germline CDR1 SGHVS, CDR2 FNYEAQ. The CDR3 sequence is 13 residues long. CDR3 residues: CASSLGEYYEQYF. The CDR3 coding sequence is TGTGCCAGCAGCTTAGGCGAGTACTACGAGCAGTACTTC.

The V and J genes are TRBV7-9 and TRBJ1-2; D may be TRBD1 (6 bases). V lost 5 bases, J lost 4 bases, and 26 bases lay in between. Germline CDR1 and CDR2: SEHNR and FQNEAQ (reference sequence). This CDR3 is 18 amino acids long. Written as DNA, the CDR3 is TGTGCCAGCAGCAAACAAAGGGCCCCAGGGGAAGGCGGCTATGGCTACACCTTC. Its translation is CASSKQRAPGEGGYGYTF.

Note on this clonotype: One junction end does not reproduce the germline sequence, and a read error may be involved. The chain joins TRBV24-1 to TRBJ2-3, with D maybe TRBD1 (6 bases). The length of the CDR3 is 15 residues. CDR1 KGHDR and CDR2 SFDVKD come from the germline V gene. CDR3 in amino acids: CATSDFSGDPDTQCF. The DNA of the CDR3 is TGTGCCACCAGTGATTTTTCAGGGGACCCAGATACGCAGTGTTTT.